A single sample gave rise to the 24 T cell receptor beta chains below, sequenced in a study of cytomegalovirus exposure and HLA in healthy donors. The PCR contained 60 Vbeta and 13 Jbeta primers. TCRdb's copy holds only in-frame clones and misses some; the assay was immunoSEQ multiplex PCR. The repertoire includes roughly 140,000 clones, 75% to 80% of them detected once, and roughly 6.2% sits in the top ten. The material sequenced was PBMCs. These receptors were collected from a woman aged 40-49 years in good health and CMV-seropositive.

As DNA, the CDR3 is TGTGCCAGCAGCCTCCTCGTGAATTCACCCCTCCACTTT. This encodes CASSLLVNSPLHF. The rearrangement uses TRBV7-9 and TRBJ1-6; the D is unclear. The CDR3 runs 13 residues. Germline V CDR1 and CDR2: SEHNR, FQNEAQ (reference sequence). The V and J ends lost 5 bases and 7 bases respectively, with 9 bases between them.

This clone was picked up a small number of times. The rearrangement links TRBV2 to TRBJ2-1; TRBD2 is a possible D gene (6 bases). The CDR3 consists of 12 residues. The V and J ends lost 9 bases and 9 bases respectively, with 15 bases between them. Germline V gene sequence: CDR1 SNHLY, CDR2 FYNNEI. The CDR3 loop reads CASTATGGEQFF. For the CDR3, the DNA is TGTGCCAGTACGGCTACCGGGGGTGAGCAGTTCTTC. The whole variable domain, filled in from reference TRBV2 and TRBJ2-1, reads EPEVTQTPSHQVTQMGQEVILRCVPISNHLYFYWYRQILGQKVEFLVSFYNNEISEKSEIFDDQFSVERPDGSNFTLKIRSTKLEDSAMYFCASTATGGEQFFGPGTRLTVL.

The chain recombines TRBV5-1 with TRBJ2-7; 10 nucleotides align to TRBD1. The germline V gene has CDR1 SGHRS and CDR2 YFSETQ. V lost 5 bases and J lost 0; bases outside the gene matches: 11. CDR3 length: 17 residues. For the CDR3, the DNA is TGCGCCAGCAGAAATTCTCCGGGACAGGGGAACTCCTACGAGCAGTACTTC. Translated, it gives CASRNSPGQGNSYEQYF.

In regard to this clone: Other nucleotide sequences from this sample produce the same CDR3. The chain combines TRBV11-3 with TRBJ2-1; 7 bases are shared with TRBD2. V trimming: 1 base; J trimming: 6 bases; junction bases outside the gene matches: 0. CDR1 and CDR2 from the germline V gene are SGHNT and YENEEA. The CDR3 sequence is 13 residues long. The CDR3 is CASSLGTSNEQFF. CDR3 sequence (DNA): TGTGCCAGCAGCTTAGGGACTAGCAATGAGCAGTTCTTC.

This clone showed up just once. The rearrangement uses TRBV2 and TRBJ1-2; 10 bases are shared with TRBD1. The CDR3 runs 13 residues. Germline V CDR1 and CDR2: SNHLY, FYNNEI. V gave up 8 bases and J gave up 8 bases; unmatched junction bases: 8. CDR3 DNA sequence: TGTGCCAGCGGGAGGGACAGGGGAGACGGCTACACCTTC. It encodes CASGRDRGDGYTF.

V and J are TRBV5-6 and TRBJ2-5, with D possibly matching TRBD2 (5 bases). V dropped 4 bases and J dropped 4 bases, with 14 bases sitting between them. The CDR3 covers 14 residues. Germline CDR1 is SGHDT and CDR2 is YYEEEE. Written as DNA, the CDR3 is TGTGCCAGCAGCCGTGGGAGCGGCGGAGAGACCCAGTACTTC. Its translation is CASSRGSGGETQYF.

The CDR3 DNA follows: TGTGCCAGCAGCCCAGGGGCATCTGGCTACACCTTC. Amino acids: CASSPGASGYTF. The chain is built from TRBV7-9 and TRBJ1-2; possibly TRBD1 for D (6 bases). Germline CDR1 SEHNR, CDR2 FQNEAQ (reference sequence). Trimming pared 5 bases from V and 7 bases from J, leaving 11 bases between. The CDR3 is made up of 12 amino acids.

The CDR3 DNA is TGTGCCAGCAGTCGCTGGACCGGGACTAGCGGGACCGTTAAGGAGCTGTTTTTT. Residues: CASSRWTGTSGTVKELFF. The V call is TRBV14, the J call TRBJ2-2; 13 nucleotides agree with TRBD2. The V gene end was trimmed by 6 bases and the J gene end by 10 bases; junction bases not matched to a gene: 17. CDR1 and CDR2 from the germline V gene are SGHDN and FVKESK. The CDR3 totals 18 residues.

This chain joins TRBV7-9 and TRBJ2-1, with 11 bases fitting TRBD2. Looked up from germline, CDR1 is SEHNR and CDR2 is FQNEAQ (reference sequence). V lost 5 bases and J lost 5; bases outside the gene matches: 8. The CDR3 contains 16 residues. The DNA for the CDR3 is TGTGCCAGCAGCACGACACTAGCGGGAGTTGACAATGAGCAGTTCTTC. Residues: CASSTTLAGVDNEQFF. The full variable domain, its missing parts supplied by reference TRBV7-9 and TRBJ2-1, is DTGVSQNPRHKITKRGQNVTFRCDPISEHNRLYWYRQTLGQGPEFLTYFQNEAQLEKSRLLSDRFSAERPKGSFSTLEIQRTEQGDSAMYLCASSTTLAGVDNEQFFGPGTRLTVL.

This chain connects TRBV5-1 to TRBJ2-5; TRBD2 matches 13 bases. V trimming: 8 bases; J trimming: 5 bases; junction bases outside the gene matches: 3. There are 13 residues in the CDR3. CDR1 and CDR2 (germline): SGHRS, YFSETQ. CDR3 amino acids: CASGLAGAETQYF. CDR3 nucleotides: TGCGCCAGTGGACTAGCGGGAGCTGAGACCCAGTACTTC.

The chain's CDR3 is CSVADDYGYTF. CDR3 sequence (DNA): TGCAGCGTAGCGGACGACTATGGCTACACCTTC. The chain uses TRBV29-1 and TRBJ1-2; D call uncertain. The CDR3 sequence is 11 residues long. The ends were cut back, 6 bases at V and 3 bases at J, with 8 bases in the middle. CDR1 is SQVTM and CDR2 is ANQGSEA in the germline V gene. The complete variable domain, with remaining parts taken from reference TRBV29-1 and TRBJ1-2, reads SAVISQKPSRDICQRGTSLTIQCQVDSQVTMMFWYRQQPGQSLTLIATANQGSEATYESGFVIDKFPISRPNLTFSTLTVSNMSPEDSSIYLCSVADDYGYTFGSGTRLTVV.

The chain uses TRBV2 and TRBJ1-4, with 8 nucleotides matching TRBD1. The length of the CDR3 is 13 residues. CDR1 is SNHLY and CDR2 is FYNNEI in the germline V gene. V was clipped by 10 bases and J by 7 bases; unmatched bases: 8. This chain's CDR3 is CATAGQDGEKLFF. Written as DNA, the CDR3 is TGTGCCACGGCGGGACAGGATGGTGAAAAACTGTTTTTT. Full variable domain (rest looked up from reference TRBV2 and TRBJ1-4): EPEVTQTPSHQVTQMGQEVILRCVPISNHLYFYWYRQILGQKVEFLVSFYNNEISEKSEIFDDQFSVERPDGSNFTLKIRSTKLEDSAMYFCATAGQDGEKLFFGSGTQLSVL.

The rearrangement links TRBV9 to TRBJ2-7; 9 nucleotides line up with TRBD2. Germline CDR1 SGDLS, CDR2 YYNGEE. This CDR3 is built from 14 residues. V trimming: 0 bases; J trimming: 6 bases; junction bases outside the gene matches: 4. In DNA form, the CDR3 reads TGTGCCAGCAGCGTAGGTAGCGGGAGTGGCGAGCAGTACTTC. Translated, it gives CASSVGSGSGEQYF.

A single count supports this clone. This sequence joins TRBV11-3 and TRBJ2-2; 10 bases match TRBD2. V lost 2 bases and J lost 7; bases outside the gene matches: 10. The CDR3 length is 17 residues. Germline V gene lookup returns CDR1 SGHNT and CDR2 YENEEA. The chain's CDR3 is CASSLRRSGRAGGELFF. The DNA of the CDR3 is TGTGCCAGCAGCTTAAGAAGGAGCGGGAGGGCAGGCGGGGAGCTGTTTTTT.

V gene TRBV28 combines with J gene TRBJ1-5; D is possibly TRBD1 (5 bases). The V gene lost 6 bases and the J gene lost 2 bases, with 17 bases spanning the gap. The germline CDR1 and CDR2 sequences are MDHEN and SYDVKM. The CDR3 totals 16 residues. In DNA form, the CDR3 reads TGTGCCAGCAGACTCGGGGGGGATGAGGGCAATCAGCCCCAGCATTTT. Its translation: CASRLGGDEGNQPQHF.

DNA for the CDR3: TGTGCCAGCAGCTTATCGGGACAGGGGCGCGACGAGCAGTACTTC. As protein: CASSLSGQGRDEQYF. V and J are TRBV11-3 and TRBJ2-7, with 10 bases lining up with TRBD1. Germline V lookup: CDR1 SGHNT, CDR2 YENEEA. CDR3 length: 15 amino acids. With 2 bases clipped from V and 5 bases from J, the junction kept 6 bases outside the gene matches.

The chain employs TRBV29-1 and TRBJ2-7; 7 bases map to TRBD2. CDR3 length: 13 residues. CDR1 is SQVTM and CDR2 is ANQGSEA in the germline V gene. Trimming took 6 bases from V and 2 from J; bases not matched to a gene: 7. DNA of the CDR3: TGCAGCGTGAGGGAGGGGTACACCTACGAGCAGTACTTC. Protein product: CSVREGYTYEQYF.

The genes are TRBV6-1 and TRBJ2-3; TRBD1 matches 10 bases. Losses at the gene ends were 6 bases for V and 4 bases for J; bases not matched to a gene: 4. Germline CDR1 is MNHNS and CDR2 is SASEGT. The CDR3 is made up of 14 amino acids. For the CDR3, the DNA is TGTGCCAGCAGGAGGGGACAGGGGCCAGATACGCAGTATTTT. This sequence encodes CASRRGQGPDTQYF.

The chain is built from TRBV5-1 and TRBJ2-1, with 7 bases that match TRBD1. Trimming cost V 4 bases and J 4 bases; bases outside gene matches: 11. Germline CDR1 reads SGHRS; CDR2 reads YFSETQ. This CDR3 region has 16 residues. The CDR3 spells CASSVTPGQWYNEQFF. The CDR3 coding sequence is TGCGCCAGCAGCGTTACCCCGGGACAGTGGTACAATGAGCAGTTCTTC.

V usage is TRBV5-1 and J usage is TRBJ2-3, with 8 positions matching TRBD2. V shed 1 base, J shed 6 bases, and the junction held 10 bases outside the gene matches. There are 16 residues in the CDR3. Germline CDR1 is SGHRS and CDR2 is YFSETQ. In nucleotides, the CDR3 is TGCGCCAGCAGCTTGATTGGGTGGCGGGAGGACGATACGCAGTATTTT. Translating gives CASSLIGWREDDTQYF.

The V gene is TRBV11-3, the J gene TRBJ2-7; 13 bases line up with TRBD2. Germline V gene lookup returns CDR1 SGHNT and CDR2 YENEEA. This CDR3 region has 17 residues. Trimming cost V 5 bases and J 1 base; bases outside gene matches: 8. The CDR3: CASSKGLAGIKSYEQYF. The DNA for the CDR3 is TGTGCCAGCAGCAAGGGACTAGCGGGAATAAAGTCCTACGAGCAGTACTTC.

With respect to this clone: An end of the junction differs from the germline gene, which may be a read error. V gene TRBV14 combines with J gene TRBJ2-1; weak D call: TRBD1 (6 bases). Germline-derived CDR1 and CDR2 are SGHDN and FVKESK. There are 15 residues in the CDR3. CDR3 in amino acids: CASSRGTGSFNEQFF. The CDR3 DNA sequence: TGTGCCAGCAGCCGGGGCACAGGGTCCTTCAATGAGCAGTTCTTC. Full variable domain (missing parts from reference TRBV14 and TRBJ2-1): EAGVTQFPSHSVIEKGQTVTLRCDPISGHDNLYWYRRVMGKEIKFLLHFVKESKQDESGMPNNRFLAERTGGTYSTLKVQPAELEDSGVYFCASSRGTGSFNEQFFGPGTRLTVL.

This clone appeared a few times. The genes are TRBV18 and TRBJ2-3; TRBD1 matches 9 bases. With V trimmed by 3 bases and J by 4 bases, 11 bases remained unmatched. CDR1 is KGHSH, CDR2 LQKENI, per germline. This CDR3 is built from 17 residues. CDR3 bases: TGTGCCAGCTCACCTAGGGGAGGCACAGGGGGCGCAGATACGCAGTATTTT. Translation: CASSPRGGTGGADTQYF.

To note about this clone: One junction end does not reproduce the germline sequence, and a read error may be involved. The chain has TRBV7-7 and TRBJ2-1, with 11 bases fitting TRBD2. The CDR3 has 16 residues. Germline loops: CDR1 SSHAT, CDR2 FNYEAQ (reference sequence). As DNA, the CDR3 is TGTGCTAGCAGCCCGGGACTAGCGGCACCCATGCATGAGCAGTTCTTC. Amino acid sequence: CASSPGLAAPMHEQFF.